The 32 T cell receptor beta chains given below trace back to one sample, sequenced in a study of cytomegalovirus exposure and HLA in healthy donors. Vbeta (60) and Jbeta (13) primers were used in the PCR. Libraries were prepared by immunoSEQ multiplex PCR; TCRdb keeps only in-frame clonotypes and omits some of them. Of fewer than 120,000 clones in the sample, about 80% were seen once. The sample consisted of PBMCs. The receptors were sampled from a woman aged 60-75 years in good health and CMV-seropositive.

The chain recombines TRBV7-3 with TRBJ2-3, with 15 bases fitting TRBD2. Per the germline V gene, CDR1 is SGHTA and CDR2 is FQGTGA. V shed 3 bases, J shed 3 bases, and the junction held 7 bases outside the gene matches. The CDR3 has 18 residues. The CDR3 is CASSFRTSGRAGTDTQYF. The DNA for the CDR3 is TGTGCCAGCAGCTTTAGGACTAGCGGGAGGGCCGGGACAGATACGCAGTATTTT.

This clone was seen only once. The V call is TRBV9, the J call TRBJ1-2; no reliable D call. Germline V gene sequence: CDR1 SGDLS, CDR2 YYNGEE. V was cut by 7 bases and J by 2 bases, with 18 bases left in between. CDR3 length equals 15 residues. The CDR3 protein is CASSRWVSDNYGYTF. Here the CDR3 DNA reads TGTGCCAGCTCCCGGTGGGTCAGCGACAACTATGGCTACACCTTC.

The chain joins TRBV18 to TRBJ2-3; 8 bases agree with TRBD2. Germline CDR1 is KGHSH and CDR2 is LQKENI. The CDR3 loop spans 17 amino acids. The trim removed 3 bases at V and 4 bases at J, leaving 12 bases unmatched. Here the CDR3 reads CASSPPGTAGGADTQYF. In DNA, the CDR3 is TGTGCCAGCTCACCTCCGGGTACCGCGGGAGGTGCAGATACGCAGTATTTT.

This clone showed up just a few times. The CDR3 DNA is TGTGCCAGCAGCCACATCGGGAGTGCAGAAGGGTATGGCTACACCTTC. Translating it yields CASSHIGSAEGYGYTF. The rearrangement joins TRBV7-9 to TRBJ1-2; no clear D. CDR3 length: 16 residues. CDR1 is SEHNR and CDR2 is FQNEAQ in the germline V gene (reference sequence). Trimming stripped 5 bases from V and 5 bases from J, with 21 bases between.

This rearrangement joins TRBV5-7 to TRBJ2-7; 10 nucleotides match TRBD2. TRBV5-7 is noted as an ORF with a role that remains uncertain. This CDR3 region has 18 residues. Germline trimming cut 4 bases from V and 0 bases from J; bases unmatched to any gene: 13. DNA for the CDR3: TGTGCCAGCAGCGAAGGACTAGCGGAAGGAATACACTCCTACGAGCAGTACTTC. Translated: CASSEGLAEGIHSYEQYF.

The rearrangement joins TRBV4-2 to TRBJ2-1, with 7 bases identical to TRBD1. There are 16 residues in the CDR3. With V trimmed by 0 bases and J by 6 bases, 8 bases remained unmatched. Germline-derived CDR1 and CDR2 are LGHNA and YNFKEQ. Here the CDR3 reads CASSQEGQESRNEQFF. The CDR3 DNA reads TGTGCCAGCAGCCAAGAAGGACAGGAATCTCGCAATGAGCAGTTCTTC.

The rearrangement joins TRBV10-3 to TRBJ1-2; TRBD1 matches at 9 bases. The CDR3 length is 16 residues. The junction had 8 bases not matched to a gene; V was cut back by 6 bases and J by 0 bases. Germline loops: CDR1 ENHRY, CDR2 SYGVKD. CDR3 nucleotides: TGTGCCATCAGGGAGGTCTGGGACAGGGCTAACTATGGCTACACCTTC. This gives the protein CAIREVWDRANYGYTF.

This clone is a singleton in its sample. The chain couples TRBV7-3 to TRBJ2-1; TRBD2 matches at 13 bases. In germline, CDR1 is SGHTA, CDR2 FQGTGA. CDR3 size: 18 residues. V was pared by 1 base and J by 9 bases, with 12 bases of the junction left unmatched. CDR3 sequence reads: CASSLKFLGLAGVGEQFF. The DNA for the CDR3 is TGTGCCAGCAGCTTAAAGTTTTTAGGACTAGCGGGAGTGGGTGAGCAGTTCTTC. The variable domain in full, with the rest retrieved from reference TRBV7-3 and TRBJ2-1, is GAGVSQTPSNKVTEKGKYVELRCDPISGHTALYWYRQSLGQGPEFLIYFQGTGAADDSGLPNDRFFAVRPEGSVSTLKIQRTERGDSAVYLCASSLKFLGLAGVGEQFFGPGTRLTVL.

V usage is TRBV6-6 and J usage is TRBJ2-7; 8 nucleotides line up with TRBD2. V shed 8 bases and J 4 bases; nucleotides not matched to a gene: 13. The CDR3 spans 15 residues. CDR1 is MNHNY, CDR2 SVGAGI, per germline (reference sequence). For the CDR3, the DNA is TGTGCCAGCTTAGATCTAGCGGGTAAATTTTACGAGCAGTACTTC. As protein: CASLDLAGKFYEQYF.

CDR3 nucleotide sequence: TGTGCCAGCAGCCTCACATCGGGACACACGACTAACTACGAGCAGTACTTC. Translation: CASSLTSGHTTNYEQYF. The V gene is TRBV14, the J gene TRBJ2-7; TRBD1 is a possible D gene (6 bases). Trimming shortened V by 4 bases and J by 3 bases, and 22 bases separated the two germline ends. This CDR3 has 17 amino acids. Germline CDR1 is SGHDN and CDR2 is FVKESK.

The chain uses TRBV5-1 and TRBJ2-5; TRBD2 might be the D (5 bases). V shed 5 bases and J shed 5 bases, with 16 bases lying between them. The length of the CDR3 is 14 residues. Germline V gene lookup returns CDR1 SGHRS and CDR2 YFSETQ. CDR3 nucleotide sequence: TGCGCCAGCAGGGACTCTCAAGGTTCCGAGACCCAGTACTTC. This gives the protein CASRDSQGSETQYF.

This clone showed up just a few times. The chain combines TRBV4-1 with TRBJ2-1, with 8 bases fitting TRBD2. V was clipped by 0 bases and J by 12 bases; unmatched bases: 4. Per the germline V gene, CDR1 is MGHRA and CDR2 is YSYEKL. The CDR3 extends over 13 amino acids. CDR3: CASSQESGGGQFF. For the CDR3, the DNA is TGCGCCAGCAGCCAAGAGAGCGGGGGCGGGCAGTTCTTC.

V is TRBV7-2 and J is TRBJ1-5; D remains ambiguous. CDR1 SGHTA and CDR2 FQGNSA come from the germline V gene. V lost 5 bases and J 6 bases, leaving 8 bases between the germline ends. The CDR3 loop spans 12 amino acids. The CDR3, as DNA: TGTGCCAGCAGCCCGCCGGGTCAGCCCCAGCATTTT. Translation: CASSPPGQPQHF.

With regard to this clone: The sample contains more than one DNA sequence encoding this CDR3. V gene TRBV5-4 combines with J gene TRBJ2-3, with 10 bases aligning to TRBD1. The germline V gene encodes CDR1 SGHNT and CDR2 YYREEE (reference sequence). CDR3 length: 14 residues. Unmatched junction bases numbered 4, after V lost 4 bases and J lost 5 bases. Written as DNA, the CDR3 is TGTGCCAGCAGCCGACAGGGGGCTGTAGATACGCAGTATTTT. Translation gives CASSRQGAVDTQYF.

Written as DNA, the CDR3 is TGTGCCAGCGCCTCAGGATTCGCCTCTGGAAACACCATATATTTT. Translated: CASASGFASGNTIYF. The J gene is TRBJ1-3, the V gene TRBV6-5; D not resolved. The CDR3 is made up of 15 amino acids. V was pared by 8 bases and J by 0 bases, with 14 bases between. Germline V gene lookup returns CDR1 MNHEY and CDR2 SVGAGI.

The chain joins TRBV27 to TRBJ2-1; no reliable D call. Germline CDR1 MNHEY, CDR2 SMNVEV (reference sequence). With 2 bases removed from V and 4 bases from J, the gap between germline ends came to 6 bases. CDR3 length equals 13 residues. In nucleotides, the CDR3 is TGTGCCAGCAGTTTAGGCCAGTACAATGAGCAGTTCTTC. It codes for CASSLGQYNEQFF.

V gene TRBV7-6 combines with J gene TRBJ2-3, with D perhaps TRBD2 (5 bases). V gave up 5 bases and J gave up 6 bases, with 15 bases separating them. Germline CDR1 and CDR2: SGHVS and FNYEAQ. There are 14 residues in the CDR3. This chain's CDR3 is CASSPRTSSDTQYF. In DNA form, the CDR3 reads TGTGCCAGCAGCCCAAGGACTTCTTCGGATACGCAGTATTTT.

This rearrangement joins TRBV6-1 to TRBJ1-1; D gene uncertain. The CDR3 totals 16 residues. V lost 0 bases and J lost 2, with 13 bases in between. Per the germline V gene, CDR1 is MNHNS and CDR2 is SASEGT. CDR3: CASSEAAATPNTEAFF. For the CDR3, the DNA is TGTGCCAGCAGTGAAGCCGCGGCCACCCCAAACACTGAAGCTTTCTTT.

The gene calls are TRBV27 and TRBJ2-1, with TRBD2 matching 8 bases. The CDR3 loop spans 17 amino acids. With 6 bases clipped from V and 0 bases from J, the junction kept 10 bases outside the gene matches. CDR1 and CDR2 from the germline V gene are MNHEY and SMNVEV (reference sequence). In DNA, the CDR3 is TGTGCCAGCAGCCGTCGAATTAGCGGGGCCTCCTACAATGAGCAGTTCTTC. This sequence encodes CASSRRISGASYNEQFF.

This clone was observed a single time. CDR3 amino acids: CSVLRGSYEQYF. In DNA form, the CDR3 reads TGCAGCGTTCTCCGAGGCTCCTACGAGCAGTACTTC. The V call is TRBV29-1, the J call TRBJ2-7; no clear D. Germline V gene data show CDR1 as SQVTM and CDR2 as ANQGSEA. Trimming took off 5 bases at V and 0 bases at J, with 8 bases between the two ends. The CDR3 runs to 12 residues.

CDR3 in DNA: TGTGCCAGCAGCCCCTCCTCCTACGAGCAGTACTTC. As protein: CASSPSSYEQYF. This chain joins TRBV7-2 and TRBJ2-7; no clear D. This CDR3 has 12 residues. V was pared by 5 bases and J by 0 bases, with 5 bases between. Germline CDR1 and CDR2: SGHTA and FQGNSA.

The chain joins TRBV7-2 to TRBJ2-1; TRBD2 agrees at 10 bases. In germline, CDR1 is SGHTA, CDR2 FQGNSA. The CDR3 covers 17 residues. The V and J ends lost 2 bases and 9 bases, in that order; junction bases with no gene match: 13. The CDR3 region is CASSLSLPSGRYIEQFF. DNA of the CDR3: TGTGCCAGCAGCTTAAGCCTACCTAGCGGGAGATATATTGAGCAGTTCTTC.

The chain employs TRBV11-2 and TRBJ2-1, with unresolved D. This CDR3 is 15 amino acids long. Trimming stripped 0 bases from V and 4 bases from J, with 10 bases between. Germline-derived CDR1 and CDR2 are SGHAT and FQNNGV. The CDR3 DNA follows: TGTGCCAGCAGCTTAGATCCCAACTCATACAATGAGCAGTTCTTC. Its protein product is CASSLDPNSYNEQFF.

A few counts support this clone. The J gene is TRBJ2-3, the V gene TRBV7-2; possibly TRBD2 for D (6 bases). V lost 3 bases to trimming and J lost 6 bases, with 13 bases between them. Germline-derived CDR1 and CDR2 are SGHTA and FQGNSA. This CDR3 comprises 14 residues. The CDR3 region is CASSFFSGEDTQYF. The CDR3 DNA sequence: TGTGCCAGCAGCTTTTTTAGCGGCGAGGATACGCAGTATTTT.

CDR3 coding DNA: TGTGCCAGCACCAGGGACAGCGCACTCTCTGGAAACACCATATATTTT. Translated, it gives CASTRDSALSGNTIYF. J is TRBJ1-3 and V is TRBV2; 7 bases map to TRBD1. Germline CDR1 is SNHLY and CDR2 is FYNNEI. Trimming at V came to 7 bases and at J to 0 bases, leaving 9 bases not matched to a gene. There are 16 residues in the CDR3.

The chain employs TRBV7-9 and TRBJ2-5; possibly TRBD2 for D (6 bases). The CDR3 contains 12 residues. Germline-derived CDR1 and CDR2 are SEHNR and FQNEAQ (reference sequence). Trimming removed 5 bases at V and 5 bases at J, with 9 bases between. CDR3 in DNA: TGTGCCAGCAGCCCCGGGAGTGAGACCCAGTACTTC. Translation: CASSPGSETQYF.

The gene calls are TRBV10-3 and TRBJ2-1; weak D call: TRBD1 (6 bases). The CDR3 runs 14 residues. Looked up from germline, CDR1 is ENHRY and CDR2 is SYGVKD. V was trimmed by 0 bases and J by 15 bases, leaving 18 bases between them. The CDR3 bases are TGTGCCATCAGTGAGTCATTAAGGAAACAGGGTCTGTTCTTC. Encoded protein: CAISESLRKQGLFF.

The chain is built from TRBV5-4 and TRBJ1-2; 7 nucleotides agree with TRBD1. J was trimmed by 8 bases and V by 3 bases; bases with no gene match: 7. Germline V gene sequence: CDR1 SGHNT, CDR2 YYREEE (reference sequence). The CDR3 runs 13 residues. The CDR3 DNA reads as TGTGCCAGCAGCTCAGGGGGGACGGGGGGCTACACCTTC. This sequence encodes CASSSGGTGGYTF.

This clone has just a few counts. The CDR3 DNA sequence: TGTGCCAGCAGTCCGTTACAGGGGACAACTAATGAAAAACTGTTTTTT. Protein: CASSPLQGTTNEKLFF. The rearrangement uses TRBV27 and TRBJ1-4; 7 bases line up with TRBD1. The CDR3 runs 16 residues. The J segment lost 0 bases and the V segment lost 5 bases, leaving 6 bases of the junction unmatched. Germline-derived CDR1 and CDR2 are MNHEY and SMNVEV (reference sequence).

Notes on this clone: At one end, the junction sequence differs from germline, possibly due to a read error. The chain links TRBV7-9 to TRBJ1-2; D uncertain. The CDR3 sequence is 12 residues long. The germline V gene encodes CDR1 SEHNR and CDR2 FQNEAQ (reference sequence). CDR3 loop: CSSSLVEDGYTF. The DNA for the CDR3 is TGTTCCAGCAGCTTAGTGGAGGATGGCTACACCTTC.

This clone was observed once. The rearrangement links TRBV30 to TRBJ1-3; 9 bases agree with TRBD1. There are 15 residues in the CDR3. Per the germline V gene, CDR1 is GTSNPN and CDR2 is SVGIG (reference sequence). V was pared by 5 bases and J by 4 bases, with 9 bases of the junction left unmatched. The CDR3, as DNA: TGTGCCTGGGTGGACAGGGGAGCTTTGGGAAACACCATATATTTT. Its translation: CAWVDRGALGNTIYF.

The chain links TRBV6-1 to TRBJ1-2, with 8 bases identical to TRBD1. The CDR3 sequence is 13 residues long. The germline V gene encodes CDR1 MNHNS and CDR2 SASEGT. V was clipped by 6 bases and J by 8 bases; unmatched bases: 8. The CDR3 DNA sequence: TGTGCCAGCAGCCTGACAGGGGATCGCGGCTACACCTTC. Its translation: CASSLTGDRGYTF.